This T cell receptor beta chain came from a study of siplizumab effects on memory and regulatory T cells. Each sample contributed around 1.1 x 10^5 TCR templates to the assay. Only in-frame clones appear in the TCRdb table, and some are missing; sequencing was by immunoSEQ multiplex PCR. In the table there are some 96,000 clones, less than 95% of which are singletons. A remark on this clone: Its antigen is not identified.

Study-wide findings and caveats: Controls showed an average of roughly 30% Treg-derived mappable alloreactive CD4+ clones, while siplizumab showed 65% to 70%. Alloreactive sequences whose origin lay in unstimulated CD4+ memory cells were significantly reduced by siplizumab.

Germline lookup yields CDR1 SGHAT and CDR2 FQNNGV. The CDR3 spans 15 residues. V was shortened by 2 bases and J by 4 bases, with 14 bases between the two germline ends. The rearrangement links TRBV11-2 to TRBJ2-5; a possible D gene is TRBD1 (5 bases). The TCR was taken from a human donor in good health. Material for sequencing was non-Treg CD4+ T cells sorted from blood. This CDR3 is CASSLKSARVETQYF. The DNA of the CDR3 is TGTGCCAGCAGCTTAAAGTCGGCCAGGGTAGAGACCCAGTACTTC.